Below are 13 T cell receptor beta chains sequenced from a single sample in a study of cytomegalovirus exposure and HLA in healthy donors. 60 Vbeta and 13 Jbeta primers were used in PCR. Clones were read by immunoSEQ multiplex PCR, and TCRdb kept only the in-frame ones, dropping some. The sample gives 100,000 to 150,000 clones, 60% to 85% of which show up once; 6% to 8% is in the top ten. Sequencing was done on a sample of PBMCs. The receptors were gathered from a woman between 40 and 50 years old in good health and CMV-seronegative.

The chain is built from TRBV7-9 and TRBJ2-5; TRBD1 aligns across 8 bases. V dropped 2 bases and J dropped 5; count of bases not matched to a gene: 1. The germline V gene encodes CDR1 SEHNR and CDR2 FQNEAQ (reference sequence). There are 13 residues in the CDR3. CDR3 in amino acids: CASSLQGAETQYF. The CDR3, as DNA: TGTGCCAGCAGCTTACAGGGGGCGGAGACCCAGTACTTC.

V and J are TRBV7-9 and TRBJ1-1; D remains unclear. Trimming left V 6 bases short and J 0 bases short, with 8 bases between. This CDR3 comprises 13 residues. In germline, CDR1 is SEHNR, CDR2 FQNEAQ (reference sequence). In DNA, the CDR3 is TGTGCCAGCAGTGTACACATGAACACTGAAGCTTTCTTT. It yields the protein CASSVHMNTEAFF.

The CDR3 spells CASSPGQGFYEQYF. CDR3 DNA: TGTGCCAGCAGCCCGGGACAGGGGTTCTACGAGCAGTACTTC. The chain combines TRBV27 with TRBJ2-7; TRBD1 matches 10 bases. The CDR3 runs 14 residues. In germline, CDR1 is MNHEY, CDR2 SMNVEV (reference sequence). V lost 6 bases, J lost 3 bases, and 5 bases stayed unmatched.

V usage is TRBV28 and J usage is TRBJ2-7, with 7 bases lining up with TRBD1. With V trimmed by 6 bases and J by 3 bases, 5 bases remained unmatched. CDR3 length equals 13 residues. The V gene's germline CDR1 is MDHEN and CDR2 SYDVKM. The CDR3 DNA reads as TGTGCCAGCAGGTTGGGACAGAACTACGAGCAGTACTTC. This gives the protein CASRLGQNYEQYF.

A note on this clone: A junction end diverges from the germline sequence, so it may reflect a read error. The CDR3 nucleotides are TGTGCCAGCAGTTTCGTCCTCTCTGGGGCCAACGGCCTGACTTTC. It translates to CASSFVLSGANGLTF. The chain is built from TRBV5-6 and TRBJ2-6; tentatively, D is TRBD1 (5 bases). CDR3 length: 15 amino acids. CDR1 and CDR2 from the germline V gene are SGHDT and YYEEEE.

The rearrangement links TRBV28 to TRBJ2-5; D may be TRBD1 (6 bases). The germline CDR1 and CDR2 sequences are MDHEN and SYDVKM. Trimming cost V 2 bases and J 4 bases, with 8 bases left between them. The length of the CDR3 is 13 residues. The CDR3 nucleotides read TGTGCCAGCAGTTTAAGGACAGTAGAGACCCAGTACTTC. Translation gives CASSLRTVETQYF.

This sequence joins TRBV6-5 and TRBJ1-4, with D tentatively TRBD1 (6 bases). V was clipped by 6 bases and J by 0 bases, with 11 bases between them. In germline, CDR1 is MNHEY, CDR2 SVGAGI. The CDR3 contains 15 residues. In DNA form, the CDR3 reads TGTGCCAGCAGATCGGACAGAGCAACTAATGAAAAACTGTTTTTT. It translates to CASRSDRATNEKLFF.

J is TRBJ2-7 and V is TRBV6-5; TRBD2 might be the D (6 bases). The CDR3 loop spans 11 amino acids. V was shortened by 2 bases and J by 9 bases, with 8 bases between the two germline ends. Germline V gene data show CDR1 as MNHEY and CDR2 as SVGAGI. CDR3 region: CASSYGGMQYF. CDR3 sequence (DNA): TGTGCCAGCAGTTACGGGGGGATGCAGTACTTC.

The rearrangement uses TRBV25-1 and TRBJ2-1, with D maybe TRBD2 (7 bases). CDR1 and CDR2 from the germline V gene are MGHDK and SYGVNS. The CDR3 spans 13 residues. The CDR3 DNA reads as TGTTCAGCTGCTAGGGGGGGGGCCAATGAGCAGTTCTTC. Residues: CSAARGGANEQFF.

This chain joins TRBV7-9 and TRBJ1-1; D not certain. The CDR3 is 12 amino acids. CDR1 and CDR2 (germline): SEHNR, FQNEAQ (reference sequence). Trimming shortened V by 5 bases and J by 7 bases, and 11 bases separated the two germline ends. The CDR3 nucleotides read TGTGCCAGCAGCCGTGACATCAGTGAAGCTTTCTTT. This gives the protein CASSRDISEAFF.

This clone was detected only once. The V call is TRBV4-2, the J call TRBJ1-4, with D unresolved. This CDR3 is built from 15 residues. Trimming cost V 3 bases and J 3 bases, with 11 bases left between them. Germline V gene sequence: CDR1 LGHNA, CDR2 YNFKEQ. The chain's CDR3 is CASSHEEFANEKLFF. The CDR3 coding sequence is TGTGCCAGCAGCCATGAGGAGTTTGCTAATGAAAAACTGTTTTTT.

This CDR3 reads CASSYFGLETQYF. The CDR3 coding sequence is TGTGCCAGCAGTTACTTCGGGTTGGAGACCCAGTACTTC. The chain employs TRBV6-5 and TRBJ2-5; unclear D gene. CDR1 is MNHEY, CDR2 SVGAGI, per germline. V shed 1 base and J shed 5 bases, with 8 bases lying between them. The CDR3 is made up of 13 amino acids.

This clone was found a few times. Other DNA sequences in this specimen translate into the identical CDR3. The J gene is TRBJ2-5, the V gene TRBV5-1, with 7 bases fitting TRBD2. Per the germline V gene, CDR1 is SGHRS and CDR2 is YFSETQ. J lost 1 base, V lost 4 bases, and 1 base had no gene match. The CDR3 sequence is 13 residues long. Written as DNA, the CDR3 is TGCGCCAGCAGCGGCGGGGGCCAAGAGACCCAGTACTTC. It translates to CASSGGGQETQYF.